This entry concerns a single T cell receptor beta chain. Its matching antigen is unknown. The entry originates in a study of neoadjuvant nivolumab and ipilimumab in lung cancer. About the study: Patients got nivolumab 3 mg/kg on days 1, 15 and 29; combination added ipilimumab 1 mg/kg day 1.

Data came from immunoSEQ multiplex PCR; TCRdb stores just in-frame clones and leaves some out. The top ten hold roughly 9.1% of the sample, which has 18,000 or so clones, 60% to 85% seen once. Study outcomes and limitations: Compared with tumor-adjacent uninvolved lung, resected tumors showed greater richness and clonality. Only two of four nivolumab-treated tumors gained richness and clonality by surgery.

The CDR3 loop spans 12 amino acids. In germline, CDR1 is MNHNS, CDR2 SASEGT. With 8 bases clipped from V and 8 bases from J, the junction kept 6 bases outside the gene matches. This TCR was sampled from an adult with non-small cell lung cancer. The chain recombines TRBV6-1 with TRBJ1-2, with 9 bases matching TRBD1. The material was tumor tissue, obtained after neoadjuvant nivolumab, alone or with ipilimumab, at or shortly before surgery. CDR3 region: CASLTGGDGYTF. In DNA, the CDR3 is TGTGCCAGCCTGACAGGGGGTGACGGCTACACCTTC.